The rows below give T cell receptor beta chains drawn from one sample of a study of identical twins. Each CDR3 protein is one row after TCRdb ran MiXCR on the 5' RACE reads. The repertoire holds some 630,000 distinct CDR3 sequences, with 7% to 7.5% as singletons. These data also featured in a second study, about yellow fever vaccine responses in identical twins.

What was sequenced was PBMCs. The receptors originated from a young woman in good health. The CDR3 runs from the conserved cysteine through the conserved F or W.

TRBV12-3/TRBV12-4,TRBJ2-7,CASRVGASNSYEQYF
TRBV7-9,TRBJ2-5,CASSSTRDLQETQYF
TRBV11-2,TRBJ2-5,CASSLTGVDRETQYF
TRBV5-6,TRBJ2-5,CASSLSGREKETQYF
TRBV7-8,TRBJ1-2,CASSLRDNRDYGYTF
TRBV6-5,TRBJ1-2,CASSKLRMPTLYGYTF
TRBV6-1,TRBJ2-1,CASRSLTGYHNEQFF
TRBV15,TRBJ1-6,CATSRAVGRSSYNSPLHF
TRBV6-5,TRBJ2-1,CASSYVGKHNEQFF
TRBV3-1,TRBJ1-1,CASSHNTLMNTEAFF
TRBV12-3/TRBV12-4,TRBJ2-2,CAIPTGENTGELFF
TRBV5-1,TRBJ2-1,CASNTGARYNEQFF
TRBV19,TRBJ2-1,CASSIYRVQLTEQFF
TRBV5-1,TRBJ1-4,CASSPDKGQEKLFF
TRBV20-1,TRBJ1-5,CSARTGALNQPQHF
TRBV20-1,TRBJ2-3,CSGSGDTDTQYF
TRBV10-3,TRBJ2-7,CAIRGEYEQYF
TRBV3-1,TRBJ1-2,CASRRGGSDYGYTF
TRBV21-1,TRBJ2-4,CASSLRGQGEEAKNIQYF
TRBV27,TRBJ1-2,CASSTSGYTYGYTF
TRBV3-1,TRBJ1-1,CASSQGQTNTEAFF
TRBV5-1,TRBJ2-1,CASGTGDPNEQFF
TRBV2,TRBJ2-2,CASRGRLAGDGELFF